Listed below are T cell receptor beta chains from one sample, sequenced in a study of OX40 agonist ivuxolimab in advanced cancers. The method was immunoSEQ multiplex PCR; TCRdb's version includes in-frame clones alone and lacks a portion of them. The sample lists approximately 77,000 clones; about nine tenths were seen once. The sequences come from CD4+ or CD8+ T cells sorted from blood, collected in a trial of the OX40 agonist ivuxolimab. These receptors were obtained from an adult with an advanced solid tumor such as melanoma, head and neck, liver or kidney cancer. CDR3s leave out the opening cysteine and the closing phenylalanine or tryptophan. Each record gives: J gene, V gene, CDR3 protein.

j_gene: TRBJ2-1
v_gene: TRBV6-6
CDR3aa: ASSTDRVRVEQF

j_gene: TRBJ1-2
v_gene: TRBV28
CDR3aa: ASSPPDRVEGYT

j_gene: TRBJ2-7
v_gene: TRBV7-2
CDR3aa: ASSLVAGGPHYEQY

j_gene: TRBJ2-6
v_gene: TRBV7-8
CDR3aa: ASSSVTGANVLT

j_gene: TRBJ2-1
v_gene: TRBV11-2
CDR3aa: ASSLVMSVQF

j_gene: TRBJ2-5
v_gene: TRBV14
CDR3aa: ASSPTTSTGWETQY

j_gene: TRBJ1-5
v_gene: TRBV6-4
CDR3aa: ASSGDRVKSSNQPQH

j_gene: TRBJ2-2
v_gene: TRBV7-3
CDR3aa: ASSEGQGTGELF

j_gene: TRBJ2-2
v_gene: TRBV11-2
CDR3aa: ASSSLLTGELF

j_gene: TRBJ2-1
v_gene: TRBV2
CDR3aa: ASSEPRGHLGVSSGRLLPNEQF

j_gene: TRBJ2-6
v_gene: TRBV7-3
CDR3aa: ASSLGGPGANVLT

j_gene: TRBJ2-4
v_gene: TRBV30
CDR3aa: AWSLLAGIQY

j_gene: TRBJ1-2
v_gene: TRBV7-3
CDR3aa: ASSPTDREASYGYT

j_gene: TRBJ2-7
v_gene: TRBV6-5
CDR3aa: ASSYSTGGFSEQY

j_gene: TRBJ2-3
v_gene: TRBV7-2
CDR3aa: ASRGGTSRSTDTQY

j_gene: TRBJ2-1
v_gene: TRBV7-2
CDR3aa: ASSARLAGGPTNEQF

j_gene: TRBJ1-1
v_gene: TRBV28
CDR3aa: ASGPNREAF

j_gene: TRBJ1-1
v_gene: TRBV19
CDR3aa: ASSIRGGEAF

j_gene: TRBJ1-1
v_gene: TRBV28
CDR3aa: ASSPPAGAGTEAF

j_gene: TRBJ2-6
v_gene: TRBV18
CDR3aa: ASSPQGSGANVLT

j_gene: TRBJ2-3
v_gene: TRBV29-1
CDR3aa: SVAGRGSSDTQY

j_gene: TRBJ1-1
v_gene: TRBV7-2
CDR3aa: ASSPHGGEDTEAF

j_gene: TRBJ2-1
v_gene: TRBV18
CDR3aa: ASSLMLPGHRLDEQF

j_gene: TRBJ2-2
v_gene: TRBV12-5
CDR3aa: ARAKRNRQGANTGELF

j_gene: TRBJ2-3
v_gene: TRBV7-3
CDR3aa: ASSLRGDQSTDTQY

j_gene: TRBJ1-3
v_gene: TRBV6-1
CDR3aa: ASKDGSGNTIY

j_gene: TRBJ2-7
v_gene: TRBV7-2
CDR3aa: ASSWTGNGEQY

j_gene: TRBJ2-2
v_gene: TRBV11-2
CDR3aa: ASSPLKGTGELF

j_gene: TRBJ1-5
v_gene: TRBV30
CDR3aa: AWSRGGGDGQPQH

j_gene: TRBJ1-5
v_gene: TRBV6-5
CDR3aa: ASSYGQPDSNQPQH

j_gene: TRBJ1-4
v_gene: TRBV2
CDR3aa: ASSVEGAEKLF

j_gene: TRBJ2-1
v_gene: TRBV2
CDR3aa: ASSEGRGSRAMGNEQF

j_gene: TRBJ2-2
v_gene: TRBV11-3
CDR3aa: ASSLLDFANTGELF

j_gene: TRBJ2-5
v_gene: TRBV5-6
CDR3aa: ASSLVLAGGGETQY

j_gene: TRBJ1-2
v_gene: TRBV11-1
CDR3aa: ASSAGRRTGGYGYT

j_gene: TRBJ2-7
v_gene: TRBV11-2
CDR3aa: ASSLGAGAAYEQY

j_gene: TRBJ2-3
v_gene: TRBV6-5
CDR3aa: ASSPPEGSTDTQY

j_gene: TRBJ2-4
v_gene: TRBV28
CDR3aa: ASSMTEIAKNIQY

j_gene: TRBJ1-4
v_gene: TRBV9
CDR3aa: ASSLTENEKLF

j_gene: TRBJ1-3
v_gene: TRBV9
CDR3aa: ASSVAAGTGFGNTIY

j_gene: TRBJ2-7
v_gene: TRBV7-8
CDR3aa: ASSLVEGGAYEQY

j_gene: TRBJ2-3
v_gene: TRBV4-3
CDR3aa: ASSQDFGPGGPGDTQY

j_gene: TRBJ2-2
v_gene: TRBV5-4
CDR3aa: ASSRLTGKNTGELF

j_gene: TRBJ2-7
v_gene: TRBV19
CDR3aa: ASGGQHTYEQY

j_gene: TRBJ2-3
v_gene: TRBV7-2
CDR3aa: ASTREAGEEGTDTQY

j_gene: TRBJ1-2
v_gene: TRBV5-6
CDR3aa: ASSYDPRVGLYGYT

j_gene: TRBJ2-7
v_gene: TRBV13
CDR3aa: ASSFSPYEQY

j_gene: TRBJ2-3
v_gene: TRBV6-4
CDR3aa: ASSDSREPDTQY

j_gene: TRBJ2-6
v_gene: TRBV28
CDR3aa: ASSFGGPPGANVLT

j_gene: TRBJ2-1
v_gene: TRBV11-2
CDR3aa: ASSFYPRTSGSYNEQF

j_gene: TRBJ2-7
v_gene: TRBV7-2
CDR3aa: ASSFTSGSSGSYEQY

j_gene: TRBJ1-1
v_gene: TRBV19
CDR3aa: ASSPRRGIGTEAF

j_gene: TRBJ1-1
v_gene: TRBV5-1
CDR3aa: ASSLRRGDEAF

j_gene: TRBJ2-5
v_gene: TRBV7-2
CDR3aa: ASSLRVYEGAETQY